This T cell receptor beta chain emerged from a study of blood T cell repertoires in COVID-19. Across the whole study: Nucleic acid was either cDNA or gDNA, and it came from T cells, B-cell-depleted T cells, or PBMCs.

Some clones are missing from TCRdb's copy, which holds only in-frame ones; the method was immunoSEQ multiplex PCR. The sample yields about 100,000 clones, roughly 80% seen once. The V end lost 8 bases, the J end lost 0 bases, and 17 bases lay between the germline ends. CDR3 length: 15 residues. Germline V gene sequence: CDR1 SNHLY, CDR2 FYNNEI. The source material was peripheral blood. This clonotype originated in a man aged 45-65 years with active or convalescent COVID-19. This chain connects TRBV2 to TRBJ2-7, with D possibly TRBD2 on 6 matching bases. In nucleotides, the CDR3 is TGTGCCAGCGGACCGGGACTCCCAAGCTCCTACGAGCAGTACTTC. Translating it yields CASGPGLPSSYEQYF.